The 17 T cell receptor beta chains presented below share a single source sample, sequenced in a study of blood T cell repertoires in COVID-19. Repertoires were generated with immunoSEQ multiplex PCR, while TCRdb's copy carries only in-frame clones and drops some. The data hold a few hundred thousand clones, with under 90% observed a single time. The sample comprised peripheral blood. These receptors came from a man younger than 40 with active or convalescent COVID-19.

The rearrangement uses TRBV7-8 and TRBJ1-2; 8 bases map to TRBD1. Germline CDR1 is SGHVS and CDR2 is FQNEAQ. Unmatched junction bases numbered 3, after V lost 5 bases and J lost 4 bases. This CDR3 is 13 amino acids long. The CDR3 here is CASSRTGLYGYTF. Written as DNA, the CDR3 is TGTGCCAGCAGCCGGACAGGGCTCTATGGCTACACCTTC.

This clone occurred a few times. This rearrangement joins TRBV10-3 to TRBJ1-1, with D perhaps matching TRBD1 (5 bases). CDR1 and CDR2 (germline): ENHRY, SYGVKD. Trimming removed 10 bases from V and 1 base from J, with 13 bases in between. The CDR3 has 13 residues. As DNA, the CDR3 is TGTGCCAACGCACCACAGGCGAACACTGAAGCTTTCTTT. Residues: CANAPQANTEAFF.

The chain couples TRBV7-3 to TRBJ2-1, with 7 bases that match TRBD2. This CDR3 is built from 13 residues. The germline gives CDR1 SGHTA, CDR2 FQGTGA. Unmatched junction bases numbered 4, after V lost 4 bases and J lost 7 bases. CDR3 sequence: CASSWTRENEQFF. The DNA for the CDR3 is TGTGCCAGCAGCTGGACTAGGGAAAATGAGCAGTTCTTC.

The chain joins TRBV7-3 to TRBJ2-2; no definite D call. V was pared by 2 bases and J by 4 bases, with 8 bases between. Germline CDR1 SGHTA, CDR2 FQGTGA. CDR3 length: 14 amino acids. As DNA, the CDR3 is TGTGCCAGCAGCTTACTCGGCGGCACCGGGGAGCTGTTTTTT. Translation gives CASSLLGGTGELFF.

The chain couples TRBV15 to TRBJ1-5; no clear D gene. Germline values: CDR1 LNHNV, CDR2 YYDKDF (reference sequence). CDR3 length equals 13 residues. The V gene lost 1 base and the J gene lost 7 bases, with 8 bases spanning the gap. In nucleotides, the CDR3 is TGTGCCACCAGCAGAGTGGTAGAACAGCCCCAGCATTTT. It is translated as CATSRVVEQPQHF. The full variable domain, completed using reference TRBV15 and TRBJ1-5, is DAMVIQNPRYQVTQFGKPVTLSCSQTLNHNVMYWYQQKSSQAPKLLFHYYDKDFNNEADTPDNFQSRRPNTSFCFLDIRSPGLGDTAMYLCATSRVVEQPQHFGDGTRLSIL.

The V call is TRBV15, the J call TRBJ1-2, with 9 bases that match TRBD1. The CDR3 is 17 residues long. From germline, CDR1 is LNHNV and CDR2 YYDKDF (reference sequence). V shed 0 bases, J shed 0 bases, and the junction held 5 bases outside the gene matches. The CDR3 region is CATSRDTTGGSNYGYTF. CDR3 in DNA: TGTGCCACCAGCAGAGATACGACAGGGGGATCTAACTATGGCTACACCTTC.

This chain joins TRBV13 and TRBJ2-7, with 10 nucleotides matching TRBD2. This CDR3 contains 14 residues. J gave up 7 bases and V 5 bases, and 8 bases lay outside the gene matches. In germline, CDR1 is PRHDT, CDR2 FYEKMQ (reference sequence). The CDR3: CASSQGLAVREQYF. In DNA, the CDR3 is TGTGCCAGCAGCCAAGGACTAGCGGTCCGGGAGCAGTACTTC.

V and J are TRBV3-1 (or the pseudogene TRBV3-2) and TRBJ2-6; D is ambiguous. The CDR3 extends over 16 amino acids. V lost 4 bases, J lost 1 base, and 11 bases lay in between. Germline V CDR1 and CDR2: LGHDT, YNNKEL (reference sequence). CDR3: CASSPLTRSGANVLTF. The CDR3 nucleotides are TGTGCCAGCAGCCCCCTGACAAGGTCTGGGGCCAACGTCCTGACTTTC.

The chain uses TRBV5-5 and TRBJ2-3; TRBD1 aligns across 8 bases. Germline V gene lookup returns CDR1 SGHKS and CDR2 YYEKEE (reference sequence). J gave up 4 bases and V 3 bases, and 10 bases lay outside the gene matches. This CDR3 region has 16 residues. CDR3 loop: CASSSHQGAGADTQYF. CDR3 DNA: TGTGCCAGCAGCTCTCATCAGGGGGCAGGTGCAGATACGCAGTATTTT.

V usage is TRBV5-4 and J usage is TRBJ2-7; 13 nucleotides line up with TRBD2. The germline V gene encodes CDR1 SGHNT and CDR2 YYREEE (reference sequence). V lost 4 bases, J lost 7 bases, and 8 bases stayed unmatched. The CDR3 contains 15 residues. The CDR3 loop reads CASSRGTSGTGEQYF. The DNA of the CDR3 is TGTGCCAGCAGCCGAGGGACTAGCGGGACGGGGGAGCAGTACTTC.

The genes are TRBV5-1 and TRBJ2-6; no firm D call. Between the trimmed V and J ends, which lost 4 bases and 2 bases, there was a span of 10 bases. The germline gives CDR1 SGHRS, CDR2 YFSETQ. The CDR3 runs 15 residues. The CDR3 protein is CASSKEAAGANVLTF. The CDR3 DNA follows: TGCGCCAGCAGCAAAGAGGCCGCTGGGGCCAACGTCCTGACTTTC.

This clone was seen only a few times. This chain connects TRBV24-1 to TRBJ2-5; D ambiguous. Germline-derived CDR1 and CDR2 are KGHDR and SFDVKD. The CDR3 spans 14 residues. Deletions cut 1 base from V and 4 bases from J, with 9 bases between. The DNA for the CDR3 is TGTGCCACCAGTGATTTAGGAGTAGGAGAGACCCAGTACTTC. Its protein is CATSDLGVGETQYF.

V gene TRBV7-9 combines with J gene TRBJ1-1; 8 bases agree with TRBD1. The V gene end was trimmed by 5 bases and the J gene end by 7 bases; junction bases not matched to a gene: 12. CDR1 and CDR2 (germline): SEHNR, FQNEAQ (reference sequence). The CDR3 is 15 residues long. CDR3 sequence (DNA): TGTGCCAGCAGCCCTCGGACAGGGAGGGACTTTGAAGCTTTCTTT. As protein: CASSPRTGRDFEAFF.

The rearrangement uses TRBV6-1 and TRBJ2-3, with 9 bases aligning to TRBD1. Unmatched junction bases numbered 9, after V lost 4 bases and J lost 4 bases. This CDR3 is 16 amino acids long. Germline values: CDR1 MNHNS, CDR2 SASEGT. CDR3 bases: TGTGCCAGCAGTGGACTTCCCGGGACAGGGTCAGATACGCAGTATTTT. Translated, it gives CASSGLPGTGSDTQYF.

In this sample, this clone turned up once. The gene calls are TRBV7-2 and TRBJ2-4; TRBD2 matches 8 bases. Germline values: CDR1 SGHTA, CDR2 FQGNSA. The CDR3 extends over 14 amino acids. Trimming cost V 5 bases and J 8 bases; bases outside gene matches: 8. CDR3 sequence: CASSPGGGEDIQYF. The CDR3, as DNA: TGTGCCAGCAGCCCGGGGGGGGGCGAGGACATTCAGTACTTC.

The chain uses TRBV7-2 and TRBJ2-3, with D tentatively TRBD1 (6 bases). This CDR3 region has 16 residues. Germline CDR1 reads SGHTA; CDR2 reads FQGNSA. V shed 7 bases and J shed 1 base, with 18 bases lying between them. This CDR3 is CASTSGGAGGTDTQYF. As DNA, the CDR3 is TGTGCCAGCACCTCAGGTGGGGCAGGGGGCACAGATACGCAGTATTTT.

This clone was recorded once. The chain has TRBV11-2 and TRBJ2-1, with 8 bases that match TRBD2. The germline V gene has CDR1 SGHAT and CDR2 FQNNGV. The CDR3 totals 15 residues. V lost 1 base to trimming and J lost 4 bases; unmatched junction nucleotides: 3. CDR3 protein: CASSLAGGSYNEQFF. In nucleotides, the CDR3 is TGTGCCAGCAGCTTAGCGGGGGGGAGTTACAATGAGCAGTTCTTC.